The rows below give T cell receptor beta chains drawn from one sample of a study of cytomegalovirus exposure and HLA in healthy donors. Repertoires were generated with immunoSEQ multiplex PCR, while TCRdb's copy carries only in-frame clones and drops some. The sample has about 240,000 clones; around 84% are singletons. Sequencing was carried out using PBMCs. All receptors derive from a girl aged 2-10 years in good health and CMV-seronegative. CDR3s include the opening cysteine and the closing phenylalanine or tryptophan. D genes are given only for firm matches. A row's size may be missing; if present it is once, few, many or a size class.

clone size	D gene	V gene	J gene	CDR3 protein	CDR3 DNA
.	TRBD1	TRBV18	TRBJ1-2	CASSSTGTGTDGYTF	TGTGCCAGCTCGTCGACCGGGACAGGCACTGATGGCTACACCTTC
.	.	TRBV30	TRBJ2-4	CAWTRGAKNIQYF	TGTGCCTGGACTAGAGGAGCCAAAAACATTCAGTACTTC
.	.	TRBV19	TRBJ1-2	CASTYEGQPSYGYTF	TGTGCCAGTACCTACGAAGGACAGCCATCCTATGGCTACACCTTC
.	TRBD2	TRBV7-3	TRBJ2-3	CASSLRPPTVRGDPDTQYF	TGTGCCAGCAGCTTAAGGCCCCCCACTGTCCGGGGGGACCCAGATACGCAGTATTTT
.	.	TRBV6-6	TRBJ1-6	CASRNTEGSPLHF	TGTGCCAGCAGAAACACCGAGGGCTCACCCCTCCACTTT
.	.	TRBV27	TRBJ1-1	CATQRDTEAFF	TGTGCCACCCAAAGAGACACTGAAGCTTTCTTT
.	TRBD1	TRBV19	TRBJ1-5	CASGDRLNNQPQHF	TGTGCCAGTGGGGACAGGTTAAACAATCAGCCCCAGCATTTT
.	TRBD1	TRBV15	TRBJ1-6	CATSRDPRQGARTLHF	TGTGCCACCAGCAGAGATCCGCGCCAGGGGGCTCGGACCCTCCACTTT
.	.	TRBV7-2	TRBJ1-1	CASSPGVQSTTEAFF	TGTGCCAGCAGCCCGGGGGTGCAGTCTACCACTGAAGCTTTCTTT
.	.	TRBV7-9	TRBJ1-1	CASSFPLDGGTEAFF	TGTGCCAGCAGCTTTCCACTCGACGGGGGAACTGAAGCTTTCTTT
.	TRBD1	TRBV11-2	TRBJ2-5	CASSLGDRDSETQYF	TGTGCCAGCAGCTTAGGGGACAGGGATTCCGAGACCCAGTACTTC
.	TRBD1	TRBV11-2	TRBJ1-2	CASSLGQGGNYGYTF	TGTGCCAGCAGCTTGGGGCAGGGGGGCAACTATGGCTACACCTTC
many	.	TRBV14	TRBJ2-7	CASSQVQDSPYEQYF	TGTGCCAGCAGCCAAGTTCAGGACAGCCCCTACGAGCAGTACTTC
.	TRBD2	TRBV27	TRBJ2-1	CASSSPRRGGRNEQFF	TGTGCCAGCAGTTCACCGAGGCGGGGGGGCCGAAATGAGCAGTTCTTC
.	TRBD2	TRBV2	TRBJ2-1	CASSDRRGGAYNEQFF	TGTGCCAGCAGTGATAGGCGCGGGGGGGCCTACAATGAGCAGTTCTTC
.	.	TRBV27	TRBJ1-1	CASSREGHTEAFF	TGTGCCAGCAGTCGGGAGGGCCACACTGAAGCTTTCTTT
.	.	TRBV11-2	TRBJ1-3	CASSFVDSNLAGNTIYF	TGTGCCAGCAGCTTCGTGGACAGCAATCTCGCCGGAAACACCATATATTTT
once	TRBD1	TRBV7-9	TRBJ1-2	CASSPKARDRGPANYGYTF	TGTGCCAGCAGCCCAAAAGCCCGGGACAGGGGTCCTGCTAACTATGGCTACACCTTC
once	.	TRBV5-4	TRBJ2-6	CASAPGAPSGANVLTF	TGTGCCAGCGCACCGGGAGCACCCTCTGGGGCCAACGTCCTGACTTTC
.	.	TRBV11-2	TRBJ1-2	CASSLSGSILVGYTF	TGTGCCAGCAGCTTATCCGGGAGTATTCTTGTTGGCTACACCTTC
few	TRBD1	TRBV6-1	TRBJ1-1	CASSAGAPGQLNTEAFF	TGTGCCAGCAGTGCCGGGGCCCCGGGACAGCTGAACACTGAAGCTTTCTTT
.	TRBD2	TRBV15	TRBJ2-2	CATSPRGGWNTGELFF	TGTGCCACCAGCCCCCGGGGGGGCTGGAACACCGGGGAGCTGTTTTTT